Listed below are T cell receptor beta chains from one sample, sequenced in a study of shared clonotypes between healthy human individuals. Sequencing used immunoSEQ multiplex PCR; TCRdb keeps in-frame clones, though not all of them. The data hold 2 million to 3 million clones, with roughly 93% observed a single time. The sample was naive CD4+ T cells from PBMCs. The receptor source for this set is a man between 18 and 29 years old in good health. Some clones in this sample may be carry-over from other donors' samples. Both conserved end residues are part of each CDR3. D genes are given only for firm matches. The size entry is marked missing in some rows and otherwise reads once, few, many or a size class.

J: TRBJ1-3
V: TRBV7-6
size: NA
D: NA
CDR3: CASSLEVQRLFSGNTIYF
DNA: TGTGCCAGCAGCTTAGAGGTCCAGAGGCTCTTCTCTGGAAACACCATATATTTT

J: TRBJ2-7
V: TRBV7-6
size: NA
D: NA
CDR3: CASREAAPSYEQYF
DNA: TGTGCCAGCAGAGAGGCGGCACCCTCCTACGAGCAGTACTTC

J: TRBJ1-2
V: TRBV7-8
size: NA
D: NA
CDR3: CASSSGQHYGYTF
DNA: TGTGCCAGCAGCTCCGGACAGCACTATGGCTACACCTTC

J: TRBJ1-2
V: TRBV19
size: NA
D: NA
CDR3: CASSAAGGGHGYTF
DNA: TGTGCCAGTAGTGCGGCCGGGGGGGGACATGGCTACACCTTC

J: TRBJ2-3
V: TRBV5-1
size: NA
D: TRBD2
CDR3: CASSLRNSGTGTDTQYF
DNA: TGCGCCAGCAGCTTACGGAATAGCGGGACGGGCACAGATACGCAGTATTTT

J: TRBJ1-1
V: TRBV5-1
size: NA
D: NA
CDR3: CASSSRRGEVGTEAFF
DNA: TGCGCCAGCAGCTCCCGGAGGGGGGAAGTAGGCACTGAAGCTTTCTTT

J: TRBJ2-3
V: TRBV5-1
size: NA
D: TRBD1
CDR3: CASSFAGTGFRDTQYF
DNA: TGCGCCAGCAGCTTTGCCGGGACAGGGTTCAGAGATACGCAGTATTTT

J: TRBJ2-1
V: TRBV10-3
size: NA
D: TRBD2
CDR3: CAISERSGTSGYNEQFF
DNA: TGTGCCATCAGTGAGCGCTCCGGGACTAGCGGCTACAATGAGCAGTTCTTC

J: TRBJ1-3
V: TRBV4-2
size: NA
D: NA
CDR3: CASSQGGGSGNTIYF
DNA: TGTGCCAGCAGCCAAGGTGGGGGCTCTGGAAACACCATATATTTT

J: TRBJ2-1
V: TRBV18
size: NA
D: TRBD2
CDR3: CASSATSGLSSYNEQFF
DNA: TGTGCCAGCTCAGCGACTAGCGGACTGAGCTCCTACAATGAGCAGTTCTTC

J: TRBJ2-3
V: TRBV5-1
size: NA
D: NA
CDR3: CASSLPATYTDTQYF
DNA: TGCGCCAGCAGCTTGCCGGCTACTTACACAGATACGCAGTATTTT

J: TRBJ2-1
V: TRBV7-9
size: NA
D: NA
CDR3: CASSFLLLGYNEQFF
DNA: TGTGCCAGCAGCTTTCTCCTCCTAGGCTACAATGAGCAGTTCTTC

J: TRBJ2-5
V: TRBV5-1
size: once
D: NA
CDR3: CASSYRANQETQYF
DNA: TGCGCCAGCAGCTACAGGGCAAACCAAGAGACCCAGTACTTC

J: TRBJ1-4
V: TRBV19
size: NA
D: NA
CDR3: CASSMRPNEKLFF
DNA: TGTGCCAGTAGTATGCGTCCAAATGAAAAACTGTTTTTT

J: TRBJ2-1
V: TRBV6-6
size: NA
D: NA
CDR3: CASGFALGTEQFF
DNA: TGTGCCAGCGGTTTCGCCTTGGGGACTGAGCAGTTCTTC

J: TRBJ1-3
V: TRBV28
size: NA
D: NA
CDR3: CASSLQVGNTIYF
DNA: TGTGCCAGCAGTTTGCAGGTTGGAAACACCATATATTTT

J: TRBJ2-2
V: TRBV6-5
size: NA
D: NA
CDR3: CASISTEAGELFF
DNA: TGTGCCAGCATAAGTACGGAGGCCGGGGAGCTGTTTTTT

J: TRBJ2-3
V: TRBV7-8
size: NA
D: TRBD2
CDR3: CASSTELAGGADTQYF
DNA: TGTGCCAGCAGCACAGAACTAGCGGGGGGGGCAGATACGCAGTATTTT

J: TRBJ2-7
V: TRBV11-1
size: NA
D: TRBD2
CDR3: CASSPKRERKYEQYF
DNA: TGTGCCAGCAGCCCTAAGCGGGAGAGAAAATACGAGCAGTACTTC

J: TRBJ1-5
V: TRBV28
size: NA
D: NA
CDR3: CASSLNQGGQPQHF
DNA: TGTGCCAGCAGTTTAAACCAGGGCGGGCAGCCCCAGCATTTT

J: TRBJ2-5
V: TRBV28
size: NA
D: NA
CDR3: CASRKRPQETQYF
DNA: TGTGCCAGCAGGAAGCGTCCACAAGAGACCCAGTACTTC

J: TRBJ1-1
V: TRBV28
size: NA
D: TRBD1
CDR3: CASSTRGRRTEAFF
DNA: TGTGCCAGCAGTACCAGGGGGCGCAGAACTGAAGCTTTCTTT

J: TRBJ1-5
V: TRBV6-1
size: NA
D: NA
CDR3: CASSRGPDGQPQHF
DNA: TGTGCCAGCAGTCGAGGTCCCGACGGACAGCCCCAGCATTTT

J: TRBJ1-4
V: TRBV27
size: NA
D: TRBD1
CDR3: CASKIWGRGSEKLFF
DNA: TGTGCCAGCAAAATCTGGGGCAGGGGGAGTGAAAAACTGTTTTTT

J: TRBJ2-5
V: TRBV2
size: NA
D: TRBD1
CDR3: CASIRDRAETQYF
DNA: TGTGCCAGCATTCGTGACAGGGCGGAGACCCAGTACTTC